The 27 T cell receptor beta chains given below trace back to one sample, sequenced in a study of human T cells and chemical hapten exposure (dated by TCRdb to about 2021). Libraries were built with RACE. Sequencing instrument: NextSeq 500. Starting from the raw public reads, TCRdb applied fastp trimming at Q25, assembled clones with MiXCR and retained in-frame beta chains. Each entry merges the rows of one CDR3 protein and shows their most common DNA and genes. The sample includes about 51,000 distinct CDR3 sequences, with roughly 8.8% observed a single time. The ten largest account for 14% to 15% of the sample. The time point label, read with the paper, signifies: pre-sensitization, week 0. Interpreted using the paper, the treatment or condition label stands for: therapeutic diphenylcyclopropenone sensitization with weekly scalp DPC. Source: whole blood, taken in connection with sensitization to the hapten diphenylcyclopropenone (DPC). Receptors originate from a woman between 40 and 55 years old with alopecia areata. Some clones in this sample may be carry-over from other donors' samples.

The V and J genes are TRBV5-5 and TRBJ1-4; D not certain. Germline V gives CDR1 SGHKS, CDR2 YYEKEE (reference sequence). The CDR3 runs 14 residues. The V gene lost 0 bases and the J gene lost 7 bases, with 10 bases spanning the gap. The CDR3 protein is CASSLVVGSEKLFF. Written as DNA, the CDR3 is TGTGCCAGCAGCTTGGTGGTGGGGAGTGAAAAACTGTTTTTT.

This chain links TRBV19 with TRBJ1-1; maybe TRBD1 (6 bases). CDR3 length equals 16 residues. Germline V gene lookup returns CDR1 LNHDA and CDR2 SQIVND (reference sequence). V was clipped by 9 bases and J by 5 bases, with 25 bases between them. The CDR3 DNA is TGTGCCAGCTCCCCACTTAATCGACAGGCAGGGACTGAAGCTTTCTTT. Its protein product is CASSPLNRQAGTEAFF.

This clonotype was observed many times. The chain joins TRBV11-2 to TRBJ1-1, with D hard to call. This CDR3 contains 11 residues. V was cut by 4 bases and J by 11 bases, with 11 bases left in between. Germline assignment: CDR1 SGHAT and CDR2 FQNNGV. The DNA for the CDR3 is TGTGCCAGCAGCTCATCCCCGTACGCTTTCTTT. It yields the protein CASSSSPYAFF.

The chain carries TRBV7-6 and TRBJ2-5; unclear D gene. This CDR3 is 12 amino acids long. V shed 5 bases and J shed 5 bases, with 9 bases lying between them. The germline gives CDR1 SGHVS, CDR2 FNYEAQ. CDR3 sequence reads: CASSPARETQYF. CDR3 nucleotide sequence: TGTGCCAGCAGCCCTGCGCGGGAGACCCAGTACTTC.

This clonotype has at least ten counts. The genes are TRBV20-1 and TRBJ1-6; D unresolved. Trimming pared 2 bases from V and 9 bases from J, leaving 11 bases between. Looked up from germline, CDR1 is DFQATT and CDR2 is SNEGSKA (reference sequence). The CDR3 has 13 residues. The CDR3 DNA reads TGCAGTGCTAGAAGTGTAAGCGGTTCACCCCTCCACTTT. The encoded protein is CSARSVSGSPLHF.

CDR3: CASSASATNEKLFF. CDR3 nucleotide sequence: TGTGCCAGCAGCGCCAGCGCAACTAATGAAAAACTGTTTTTT. This rearrangement joins TRBV9 to TRBJ1-4; D ambiguous. This CDR3 region has 14 residues. V was trimmed by 3 bases and J by 0 bases, leaving 6 bases between them. Germline V gives CDR1 SGDLS, CDR2 YYNGEE. The entire variable domain, with the rest obtained from reference TRBV9 and TRBJ1-4, is as follows: DSGVTQTPKHLITATGQRVTLRCSPRSGDLSVYWYQQSLDQGLQFLIQYYNGEERAKGNILERFSAQQFPDLHSELNLSSLELGDSALYFCASSASATNEKLFFGSGTQLSVL.

This clonotype was counted ten times or more. The V call is TRBV6-2 or TRBV6-3, the J call TRBJ1-1; weak D call: TRBD1 (5 bases). The CDR3 extends over 18 amino acids. CDR1 is MNHEY, CDR2 SVGEGT, per germline. The V and J ends lost 5 bases and 0 bases respectively, with 22 bases between them. The CDR3 protein is CASSLNRGRTSMNTEAFF. Written as DNA, the CDR3 is TGTGCCAGCAGTCTTAATAGGGGCAGGACGTCCATGAACACTGAAGCTTTCTTT.

This clonotype was picked up many times. The rearrangement links TRBV6-5 to TRBJ1-6; a possible D gene is TRBD1 (5 bases). CDR1 is MNHEY and CDR2 is SVGAGI in the germline V gene. Trimming took 2 bases from V and 7 from J, leaving 12 bases between them. CDR3 length: 15 amino acids. The CDR3 DNA reads TGTGCCAGCAGTTACCGGCGGGGCCCGAATTCACCCCTCCACTTT. Protein product: CASSYRRGPNSPLHF.

This clonotype was seen many times. V gene TRBV6-5 combines with J gene TRBJ1-2; possible D gene TRBD1, 5 bases. Germline CDR1 and CDR2: MNHEY and SVGAGI. CDR3 length: 18 residues. Trimming took 0 bases from V and 6 from J, leaving 23 bases between them. For the CDR3, the DNA is TGTGCCAGCAGTTACTCATGGGGGGAACAGGAAGTAATGGATGGCTACACCTTC. Protein sequence: CASSYSWGEQEVMDGYTF.

This clonotype was seen a few times. The chain carries TRBV6-2 or TRBV6-3 and TRBJ2-7; TRBD2 might be the D (7 bases). Trimming cost V 0 bases and J 5 bases, with 17 bases left between them. Germline loops: CDR1 MNHEY, CDR2 SVGEGT. The CDR3 is made up of 16 amino acids. The CDR3 nucleotides are TGTGCCAGCAGTTACTCGGCGGGGGCCCCTGGAGACGAGCAGTACTTC. It translates to CASSYSAGAPGDEQYF.

This clonotype was detected a few times. The chain links TRBV4-1 to TRBJ1-1, with 7 bases lining up with TRBD1. V lost 2 bases to trimming and J lost 6 bases; unmatched junction nucleotides: 9. The CDR3 spans 15 residues. In germline, CDR1 is MGHRA, CDR2 YSYEKL. The CDR3, as DNA: TGCGCCAGCAGCCAACCATGGACAGGAGTATCTGAAGCTTTCTTT. This sequence encodes CASSQPWTGVSEAFF.

This clonotype was counted ten times or more. V is TRBV29-1 and J is TRBJ1-2; no clear D. The CDR3 sequence is 12 residues long. The ends were cut back, 1 base at V and 2 bases at J, with 5 bases in the middle. Germline CDR1 reads SQVTM; CDR2 reads ANQGSEA. CDR3: CSVEASNYGYTF. As DNA, the CDR3 is TGCAGCGTTGAAGCCAGCAACTATGGCTACACCTTC.

The chain links TRBV2 to TRBJ2-2; D uncertain. This CDR3 is built from 13 residues. Trimming shortened V by 3 bases and J by 3 bases, and 5 bases separated the two germline ends. Germline V gives CDR1 SNHLY, CDR2 FYNNEI. The CDR3 DNA reads TGTGCCAGCAGTGACAGTCACACCGGGGAGCTGTTTTTT. Translating it yields CASSDSHTGELFF.

This clonotype was counted between two and nine times. This chain links TRBV20-1 with TRBJ1-2; D gene uncertain. Germline V gene data show CDR1 as DFQATT and CDR2 as SNEGSKA (reference sequence). Trimming stripped 7 bases from V and 4 bases from J, with 10 bases between. This CDR3 region has 11 residues. Here the CDR3 reads CSGSIVYGYTF. Here the CDR3 DNA reads TGCAGTGGAAGTATCGTCTATGGCTACACCTTC.

This clonotype occurred many times. This chain connects TRBV7-9 to TRBJ1-2; weak D call: TRBD1 (5 bases). With 2 bases removed from V and 4 bases from J, the gap between germline ends came to 11 bases. Germline values: CDR1 SEHNR, CDR2 FQNEAQ (reference sequence). CDR3 length: 14 amino acids. CDR3 DNA: TGTGCCAGCAGCTTAATGTCCAGGGCCTATGGCTACACCTTC. Encoded protein: CASSLMSRAYGYTF.

The V gene is TRBV11-2, the J gene TRBJ2-1; TRBD2 matches at 8 bases. Germline assignment: CDR1 SGHAT and CDR2 FQNNGV. The CDR3 extends over 16 amino acids. Trimming removed 2 bases from V and 5 bases from J; junction bases left unmatched: 8. CDR3 nucleotide sequence: TGTGCCAGCAGCTTACGTAGGAGCGGGGGTGACAATGAGCAGTTCTTC. Translated, it gives CASSLRRSGGDNEQFF.

This chain uses TRBV6-1 with TRBJ2-1; 8 bases are shared with TRBD1. The CDR3 totals 15 residues. The junction had 6 bases not matched to a gene; V was cut back by 6 bases and J by 2 bases. Germline V CDR1 and CDR2: MNHNS, SASEGT. As DNA, the CDR3 is TGTGCCAGCAGAAGGGACAGGCAAACCTACAATGAGCAGTTCTTC. Translation: CASRRDRQTYNEQFF.

This clonotype appeared many times. The CDR3 reads CASSPGTPSGYTF. The CDR3 bases are TGCGCCAGCAGCCCCGGGACACCCTCCGGCTACACCTTC. The chain uses TRBV5-1 and TRBJ1-2, with D perhaps matching TRBD1 (6 bases). The CDR3 loop spans 13 amino acids. V was cut by 4 bases and J by 8 bases, with 15 bases left in between. From germline, CDR1 is SGHRS and CDR2 YFSETQ.

This rearrangement joins TRBV6-2 or TRBV6-3 to TRBJ1-1; 9 bases align to TRBD1. The CDR3 contains 13 residues. V lost 5 bases and J lost 5; bases outside the gene matches: 3. Germline CDR1 reads MNHEY; CDR2 reads SVGEGT. As DNA, the CDR3 is TGTGCCAGCAGTGAACAGGGGGCTACTGAAGCTTTCTTT. Translating it yields CASSEQGATEAFF.

This clonotype was seen repeatedly, ten times or more. The chain recombines TRBV20-1 with TRBJ2-3, with TRBD2 identical over 10 bases. Germline V CDR1 and CDR2: DFQATT, SNEGSKA (reference sequence). V trimming: 5 bases; J trimming: 5 bases; junction bases outside the gene matches: 10. The CDR3 is 15 residues long. The CDR3 loop is CSAGASGGSQDTQYF. For the CDR3, the DNA is TGCAGTGCTGGGGCTAGCGGGGGTAGTCAAGATACGCAGTATTTT.

This clonotype occurred a few times. The chain combines TRBV3-1 with TRBJ1-5, with D possibly being TRBD1 (6 bases). Between the trimmed V and J ends, which lost 5 bases and 7 bases, there was a span of 15 bases. Germline assignment: CDR1 LGHDT and CDR2 YNNKEL (reference sequence). The CDR3 has 14 residues. The CDR3 nucleotides are TGTGCCAGCAGCTCCAGACAGGCGGGCCAGCCCCAGCATTTT. Encoded protein: CASSSRQAGQPQHF.

This clonotype was counted ten times or more. The rearrangement links TRBV10-3 to TRBJ1-2; D perhaps matches TRBD1 (5 bases). V was trimmed by 0 bases and J by 4 bases, leaving 12 bases between them. Germline CDR1 is ENHRY and CDR2 is SYGVKD. The CDR3 has 15 residues. CDR3 nucleotides: TGTGCCATCAGTGAGTCGCAGGGACGGGGCTATGGCTACACCTTC. Translating gives CAISESQGRGYGYTF.

The gene calls are TRBV4-1 and TRBJ2-1, with TRBD1 matching 12 bases. The CDR3 length is 18 residues. Germline CDR1 reads MGHRA; CDR2 reads YSYEKL. Trimming took 5 bases from V and 9 from J; bases not matched to a gene: 17. CDR3 region: CASSFGGRDRGLFGEQFF. The CDR3 bases are TGCGCCAGCAGCTTCGGAGGTCGGGACAGGGGGCTTTTCGGTGAGCAGTTCTTC.

The chain carries TRBV6-2 or TRBV6-3 and TRBJ2-1; TRBD1 aligns across 10 bases. Germline V gene data show CDR1 as MNHEY and CDR2 as SVGEGT. V shed 2 bases and J 2 bases; nucleotides not matched to a gene: 6. The CDR3 is 17 residues long. The CDR3 region is CASSYNLGTGAYNEQFF. CDR3 sequence (DNA): TGTGCCAGCAGTTACAATCTCGGGACAGGGGCCTACAATGAGCAGTTCTTC.

The genes are TRBV12-3 or TRBV12-4 and TRBJ2-7; TRBD1 matches 7 bases. CDR3 length equals 14 residues. V gave up 6 bases and J gave up 0 bases; unmatched junction bases: 5. Here the CDR3 reads CASREQGSSYEQYF. The CDR3 region has the DNA TGTGCCAGCAGAGAACAGGGGAGCTCCTACGAGCAGTACTTC.

The count of this clonotype is one. The chain employs TRBV6-5 and TRBJ2-3; D is unresolved. This CDR3 has 14 amino acids. Germline V lookup: CDR1 MNHEY, CDR2 SVGAGI. V dropped 2 bases and J dropped 2 bases, with 8 bases sitting between them. CDR3 bases: TGTGCCAGCAGTTACCGGCTCACCACAGATACGCAGTATTTT. It translates to CASSYRLTTDTQYF.

This clonotype was detected ten times or more. The genes are TRBV6-1 and TRBJ2-7; D might be TRBD2 (7 bases). Trimming pared 4 bases from V and 5 bases from J, leaving 15 bases between. Germline CDR1 MNHNS, CDR2 SASEGT. The CDR3 has 14 amino acids. The CDR3 region is CASSGAAGAHEQYF. CDR3 nucleotide sequence: TGTGCCAGCAGTGGGGCGGCGGGGGCCCACGAGCAGTACTTC.